The sequence of this TCR beta chain was determined in a study of blood T cell repertoires in COVID-19. Study in general: Donors in the United States, Italy and Spain gave samples during acute or convalescent COVID-19.

CDR1 and CDR2 from the germline V gene are MNHNS and SASEGT. CDR3 length equals 16 residues. V was clipped by 2 bases and J by 6 bases, with 19 bases between them. Everyone who took part was 18 to 89 years old, and they came from about two dozen US areas. This clone was found a few times. Assay: immunoSEQ multiplex PCR; the TCRdb copy retains only in-frame clones and omits some. This sample carries around 180,000 clones, 75% to 85% of them seen once, and the ten largest clones take around 16%. This TCR was recovered from a woman aged 50 to 65 with acute COVID-19. Sequenced material: PBMCs or T cells enriched from blood (not recorded which). J is TRBJ1-1 and V is TRBV6-1; tentative D call: TRBD1 (6 bases). Here the CDR3 DNA reads TGTGCCAGCAGTGAAACTCCCCGGGACACATGGGCTGAAGCTTTCTTT. Its translation is CASSETPRDTWAEAFF.